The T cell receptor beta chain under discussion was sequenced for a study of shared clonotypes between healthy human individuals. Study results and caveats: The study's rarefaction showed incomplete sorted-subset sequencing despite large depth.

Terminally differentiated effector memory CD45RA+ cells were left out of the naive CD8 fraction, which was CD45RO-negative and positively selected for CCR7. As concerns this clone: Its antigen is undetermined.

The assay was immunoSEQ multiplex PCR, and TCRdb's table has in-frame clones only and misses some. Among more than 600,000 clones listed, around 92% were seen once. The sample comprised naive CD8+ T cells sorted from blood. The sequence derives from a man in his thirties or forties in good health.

The CDR3: CASSLSGTGNTGELFF. The CDR3 coding sequence is TGTGCCAGCAGCTTAAGTGGGACAGGGAACACCGGGGAGCTGTTTTTT. The chain employs TRBV5-6 and TRBJ2-2, with 8 bases that match TRBD1. The CDR3 spans 16 residues. Per germline, CDR1 SGHDT and CDR2 YYEEEE. V was clipped by 2 bases and J by 1 base; unmatched bases: 4.